One and the same sample provided the 27 T cell receptor beta chains below, sequenced in a study of early T cells in non-severe SARS-CoV-2 infection. A single record per CDR3 protein comes from TCRdb applying MiXCR to the 5' RACE reads. The sample consists of tens of thousands of distinct CDR3 sequences, about 8.4% of them appearing once. Sequenced sample: whole blood. All receptors derive from an adult who was a healthcare worker with PCR-confirmed SARS-CoV-2 infection or an uninfected control (not recorded which).

The table lists this clonotype with a few counts. The chain joins TRBV24-1 to TRBJ2-7; possible D gene TRBD2, 6 bases. The CDR3 is 15 amino acids. Trimming shortened V by 7 bases and J by 4 bases, and 19 bases separated the two germline ends. Germline loops: CDR1 KGHDR, CDR2 SFDVKD. CDR3 nucleotide sequence: TGTGCCACCAGCCTTTCCGGGTCTAGCGCTTACGAGCAGTACTTC. This translates into CATSLSGSSAYEQYF.

The chain employs TRBV7-9 and TRBJ1-1, with 9 bases that match TRBD1. CDR3 length: 14 residues. J gave up 3 bases and V 8 bases, and 7 bases lay outside the gene matches. The germline gives CDR1 SEHNR, CDR2 FQNEAQ (reference sequence). The CDR3 spells CASRRTGADTEAFF. The CDR3 coding sequence is TGTGCCAGCCGACGGACAGGGGCAGACACTGAAGCTTTCTTT.

The J gene is TRBJ2-2, the V gene TRBV28, with 11 bases matching TRBD2. The CDR3 loop spans 18 amino acids. J was trimmed by 0 bases and V by 4 bases; bases with no gene match: 7. From germline, CDR1 is MDHEN and CDR2 SYDVKM. The CDR3 sequence: CASSSLLAGGTNTGELFF. The CDR3 region has the DNA TGTGCCAGCAGTTCCCTTCTAGCGGGAGGAACGAACACCGGGGAGCTGTTTTTT.

The chain carries TRBV28 and TRBJ2-1, with 8 bases fitting TRBD1. The length of the CDR3 is 14 residues. The trim removed 5 bases at V and 9 bases at J, leaving 9 bases unmatched. Germline values: CDR1 MDHEN, CDR2 SYDVKM. CDR3 bases: TGTGCCAGCAGTCCAGGGACAGGAGGGGGTGAGCAGTTCTTC. Protein sequence: CASSPGTGGGEQFF. The full variable domain, rest sourced from reference TRBV28 and TRBJ2-1, is DVKVTQSSRYLVKRTGEKVFLECVQDMDHENMFWYRQDPGLGLRLIYFSYDVKMKEKGDIPEGYSVSREKKERFSLILESASTNQTSMYLCASSPGTGGGEQFFGPGTRLTVL.

This clonotype was seen ten or more times. The chain couples TRBV7-9 to TRBJ2-7, with D perhaps matching TRBD1 (6 bases). This CDR3 region has 12 residues. V was cut by 5 bases and J by 4 bases, with 9 bases left in between. Per the germline V gene, CDR1 is SEHNR and CDR2 is FQNEAQ (reference sequence). CDR3 nucleotides: TGTGCCAGCAGCCTGACAGGTTACGAGCAGTACTTC. Encoded protein: CASSLTGYEQYF. Based on the CDR3 plus reference TRBV7-9 and TRBJ2-7, the full variable domain is DTGVSQNPRHKITKRGQNVTFRCDPISEHNRLYWYRQTLGQGPEFLTYFQNEAQLEKSRLLSDRFSAERPKGSFSTLEIQRTEQGDSAMYLCASSLTGYEQYFGPGTRLTVT.

The chain carries TRBV10-1 and TRBJ2-1, with TRBD2 matching 11 bases. Looked up from germline, CDR1 is WNHNN and CDR2 is SYGVQD (reference sequence). The length of the CDR3 is 14 residues. The junction had 4 bases not matched to a gene; V was cut back by 8 bases and J by 4 bases. CDR3 sequence: CASGTSGSYNEQFF. The CDR3 DNA follows: TGCGCCAGCGGTACTAGCGGGAGTTACAATGAGCAGTTCTTC.

The chain recombines TRBV7-2 with TRBJ2-1, with 8 positions matching TRBD2. This CDR3 contains 16 residues. Trimming took 5 bases from V and 2 from J; bases not matched to a gene: 8. Per germline, CDR1 SGHTA and CDR2 FQGNSA. CDR3 sequence: CASSPRSSGTYNEQFF. CDR3 coding DNA: TGTGCCAGCAGCCCCCGAAGTAGCGGGACCTACAATGAGCAGTTCTTC.

This clonotype was seen ten or more times. The V call is TRBV7-2, the J call TRBJ2-7; weak D call: TRBD2 (6 bases). Germline CDR1 SGHTA, CDR2 FQGNSA. The CDR3 length is 14 residues. V gave up 5 bases and J gave up 0 bases, with 11 bases separating them. The CDR3 region has the DNA TGTGCCAGCAGCCCCGAGACTAGCTCCTACGAGCAGTACTTC. Translation gives CASSPETSSYEQYF.

In this sample, this clonotype turned up many times. The J gene is TRBJ1-1, the V gene TRBV27, with D unclear. CDR1 MNHEY and CDR2 SMNVEV come from the germline V gene (reference sequence). The V and J ends lost 3 bases and 9 bases respectively, with 14 bases between them. This CDR3 is 13 amino acids long. The CDR3 DNA sequence: TGTGCCAGCAGTTTGAGGCACGGGGTTAAAGCTTTCTTT. Translated: CASSLRHGVKAFF.

This rearrangement joins TRBV2 to TRBJ1-1, with a weak D call TRBD1 (6 bases). Germline values: CDR1 SNHLY, CDR2 FYNNEI. V was shortened by 2 bases and J by 0 bases, with 10 bases between the two germline ends. The CDR3 spans 15 residues. The CDR3 region has the DNA TGTGCCAGCAGTGAACCCGGACAGATGAACACTGAAGCTTTCTTT. Translated, it gives CASSEPGQMNTEAFF.

This clonotype was seen ten or more times. This sequence joins TRBV10-3 and TRBJ2-7, with 12 bases identical to TRBD2. The CDR3 extends over 15 amino acids. After removal of 3 bases from V and 2 bases from J, the junction contained 2 bases not matched to a gene. Germline lookup yields CDR1 ENHRY and CDR2 SYGVKD. The CDR3, as DNA: TGTGCCATCAGTGACGGACTAGCGGGGACCTACGAGCAGTACTTC. Amino acids: CAISDGLAGTYEQYF.

This clonotype was observed at least ten times. V is TRBV24-1 and J is TRBJ2-1; possibly TRBD2 for D (6 bases). The CDR3 contains 14 residues. The ends were cut back, 5 bases at V and 10 bases at J, with 17 bases in the middle. Looked up from germline, CDR1 is KGHDR and CDR2 is SFDVKD. The CDR3 region is CATSASGVVDEQFF. The CDR3 nucleotides read TGTGCCACCAGTGCGTCGGGAGTGGTGGACGAGCAGTTCTTC.

This clonotype turned up a few times. This rearrangement joins TRBV3-1 to TRBJ2-7; 9 nucleotides align to TRBD1. CDR3 length: 15 amino acids. The germline gives CDR1 LGHDT, CDR2 YNNKEL (reference sequence). V gave up 3 bases and J gave up 3 bases; unmatched junction bases: 6. The CDR3: CASSHAGTGYYEQYF. CDR3 nucleotide sequence: TGTGCCAGCAGCCACGCCGGGACAGGGTACTACGAGCAGTACTTC.

This clonotype was recorded many times. The genes are TRBV6-1 and TRBJ2-7; D not resolved. V lost 6 bases and J 5 bases, leaving 14 bases between the germline ends. This CDR3 region has 13 residues. Germline V lookup: CDR1 MNHNS, CDR2 SASEGT. The CDR3 loop reads CASSRQWWDEQYF. The CDR3 DNA sequence: TGTGCCAGCAGCAGGCAGTGGTGGGACGAGCAGTACTTC.

In this sample, this clonotype turned up a few times. The chain employs TRBV20-1 and TRBJ2-1, with 8 nucleotides matching TRBD2. This CDR3 contains 15 residues. CDR1 and CDR2 (germline): DFQATT, SNEGSKA (reference sequence). Losses at the gene ends were 0 bases for V and 4 bases for J; bases not matched to a gene: 5. The CDR3 DNA is TGCAGTGCTAGAGAGGGCCTAGCGGGTTACAATGAGCAGTTCTTC. Translating gives CSAREGLAGYNEQFF.

This clonotype was found a few times. The genes are TRBV14 and TRBJ2-7, with D hard to call. The CDR3 has 12 amino acids. Per germline, CDR1 SGHDN and CDR2 FVKESK. The germline V and J ends were trimmed by 4 bases and 3 bases, with 7 bases remaining between them. CDR3 coding DNA: TGTGCCAGCAGCCGAGCTCTCTACGAGCAGTACTTC. Protein product: CASSRALYEQYF. Based on the CDR3 plus reference TRBV14 and TRBJ2-7, the full variable domain is EAGVTQFPSHSVIEKGQTVTLRCDPISGHDNLYWYRRVMGKEIKFLLHFVKESKQDESGMPNNRFLAERTGGTYSTLKVQPAELEDSGVYFCASSRALYEQYFGPGTRLTVT.

There are a few counts of this clonotype. This chain links TRBV5-5 with TRBJ2-7; 15 bases line up with TRBD2. Trimming took 3 bases from V and 5 from J; bases not matched to a gene: 15. This CDR3 has 19 residues. Germline-derived CDR1 and CDR2 are SGHKS and YYEKEE (reference sequence). The chain's CDR3 is CASSSRGQGTSGRINEQYF. The CDR3 DNA follows: TGTGCCAGCAGCTCCCGAGGTCAGGGGACTAGCGGGAGGATCAACGAGCAGTACTTC.

This sequence joins TRBV6-4 and TRBJ1-2, with a tentative D call TRBD1 (5 bases). The V gene lost 0 bases and the J gene lost 0 bases, with 14 bases spanning the gap. The V gene's germline CDR1 is MRHNA and CDR2 SNTAGT. The length of the CDR3 is 17 residues. Written as DNA, the CDR3 is TGTGCCAGCAGTGACTCTAAGACGGCAGGGACTAACTATGGCTACACCTTC. Amino acid sequence: CASSDSKTAGTNYGYTF.

The rearrangement uses TRBV6-6 and TRBJ2-1, with a weak D call TRBD2 (5 bases). The CDR3 is 14 residues long. The germline V gene has CDR1 MNHNY and CDR2 SVGAGI (reference sequence). Trimming pared 4 bases from V and 6 bases from J, leaving 13 bases between. The DNA for the CDR3 is TGTGCCAGCAGTTCCCGGGAAGGTTTCAATGAGCAGTTCTTC. This gives the protein CASSSREGFNEQFF.

CDR3 sequence: CSATGGRSGGELFF. The DNA of the CDR3 is TGCAGTGCTACCGGTGGGAGAAGTGGCGGGGAGCTGTTTTTT. The rearrangement uses TRBV20-1 and TRBJ2-2; D is possibly TRBD2 (5 bases). V was pared by 4 bases and J by 7 bases, with 16 bases between. The length of the CDR3 is 14 residues. CDR1 DFQATT and CDR2 SNEGSKA come from the germline V gene (reference sequence).

This clonotype was recorded at least ten times. This chain joins TRBV29-1 and TRBJ2-1; TRBD1 matches at 8 bases. The CDR3 is 13 residues long. Looked up from germline, CDR1 is SQVTM and CDR2 is ANQGSEA. V lost 3 bases to trimming and J lost 7 bases; unmatched junction nucleotides: 5. The CDR3 region has the DNA TGCAGCGTTGAGGGGGACAGGACGAATGAGCAGTTCTTC. This codes for CSVEGDRTNEQFF.

The V call is TRBV11-2, the J call TRBJ1-2; possible D gene TRBD1, 5 bases. CDR1 is SGHAT and CDR2 is FQNNGV in the germline V gene. The CDR3 extends over 14 amino acids. Trimming removed 1 base at V and 4 bases at J, with 10 bases between. CDR3 in DNA: TGTGCCAGCAGCTTAGCGACAGCCCTCTATGGCTACACCTTC. It yields the protein CASSLATALYGYTF.

This clonotype was seen at least ten times. The chain links TRBV11-2 to TRBJ2-2; D might be TRBD1 (5 bases). Trimming cost V 3 bases and J 1 base, with 12 bases left between them. CDR1 and CDR2 from the germline V gene are SGHAT and FQNNGV. The CDR3 covers 16 residues. The CDR3 sequence is CASSLHWGLNTGELFF. Here the CDR3 DNA reads TGTGCCAGCAGCTTGCACTGGGGCTTGAACACCGGGGAGCTGTTTTTT.

This clonotype occurred many times. This chain links TRBV7-2 with TRBJ2-3; TRBD2 agrees at 9 bases. Germline V lookup: CDR1 SGHTA, CDR2 FQGNSA. The CDR3 consists of 15 residues. V lost 5 bases, J lost 3 bases, and 6 bases stayed unmatched. This chain's CDR3 is CASSPAGGPTDTQYF. CDR3 coding DNA: TGTGCCAGCAGCCCTGCGGGAGGGCCTACAGATACGCAGTATTTT.

A few counts support this clonotype. This sequence joins TRBV28 and TRBJ1-1; TRBD1 matches at 7 bases. Germline CDR1 and CDR2: MDHEN and SYDVKM. Unmatched junction bases numbered 15, after V lost 8 bases and J lost 0 bases. CDR3 length: 17 amino acids. The CDR3 region has the DNA TGTGCCAGCCGGATACCGGGCCAGGGGGGGGTGAACACTGAAGCTTTCTTT. Protein: CASRIPGQGGVNTEAFF.

The chain's CDR3 is CASSLQGSTEAFF. DNA for the CDR3: TGTGCCAGCAGTTTACAGGGCAGCACTGAAGCTTTCTTT. The V and J genes are TRBV28 and TRBJ1-1; D might be TRBD1 (5 bases). The CDR3 consists of 13 residues. V lost 2 bases, J lost 4 bases, and 8 bases lay in between. Per the germline V gene, CDR1 is MDHEN and CDR2 is SYDVKM.

Points on this clonotype: The CDR3 does not close with the conserved phenylalanine or tryptophan, likely indicating a read error. The genes are TRBV28 and TRBJ2-7; 8 nucleotides align to TRBD2. Germline CDR1 is MDHEN and CDR2 is SYDVKM. CDR3 size: 17 residues. The ends lost 3 bases at V and 2 bases at J; junction bases unmatched: 12. Here the CDR3 reads CASSLMVSTSVPYEQYS. The CDR3 DNA follows: TGTGCCAGCAGTTTGATGGTGTCGACTAGCGTTCCCTACGAGCAGTACTCC.